This T cell receptor beta chain was sequenced in a study of shared clonotypes between healthy human individuals (dated by TCRdb to 2018 to 2021). Concerning the study at large: The cohort included three men and two women between 18 and 49 years of age. For each donor, CD4 naive and CD4 memory were each run on three plates, CD8 naive on two plates, and CD8 memory on one plate. To estimate repertoire size and how much clonotypes are shared between individuals, the study performed deep sequencing of blood TCR repertoires from roughly five healthy adults. To increase sequencing depth and limit assay-specific biases, different laboratories used diverse techniques to prepare libraries and sequence TCR repertoires. Each donor's leukapheresis produced roughly between roughly 0.94 and 9.5 billion PBMCs.

CD8 naive samples were CD45RO-negative cells positively selected for CCR7, giving a CD45RA+CCR7+ population that excluded TemRA cells. The donors were healthy, HIV-negative adults who had no recently reported acute infections or vaccinations. Every donor was a Caucasian adult residing in Nashville, Tennessee, USA. After blood collection by leukapheresis, PBMCs were isolated using Ficoll-Histopaque density gradient centrifugation and then cryopreserved in the vapor phase of liquid nitrogen. Analytical flow cytometry was used to check the purity and quantity of every magnetically sorted T cell population. Genomic DNA was isolated from every sorted fraction and measured by UV absorbance on a Nanodrop 2000c. Comments on this clone: Its antigen remains undetermined. Nothing much larger sits one base from this clone, and base qualities are not available.

Counted from cysteine to phenylalanine, this CDR3 has 21 amino acids. Here the CDR3 DNA is all that survives: 63 bases in frame from base 1. Looking up the germline V gene (reference sequence) yields CDR1 GTSNPN and CDR2 SVGIG. Using the deep immunoSEQ assay, TCR CDR3 regions were amplified from genomic DNA by multiplex PCR. Genomic DNA extracted from each cell subset was distributed evenly over all wells of several immunoSEQ 96-well plates, and each plate served as one replicate. Each replicate PCR for sorted subsets received roughly 0.2 ug genomic DNA, equal to tens of thousands of T cell genomes. The purified libraries were quantified using a Qubit 3.0 fluorometer, sized with a Bioanalyzer 2100, and then quantified again using the KAPA Library Quantification kit. Each immunoSEQ 96-well plate was sequenced on its own single-read 150-cycle Illumina NextSeq 550 flow cell. Concerning the study's data processing: Because the immunoSEQ output held only junctional sequences and lacked quality scores, the filtering could not match the filtering applied to full-length reads. Sequences were annotated with PyIR, a Python wrapper for IgBLAST v1.9, and V/J genes and CDR3 were assigned using IMGT germline references. Reads with weak V/J assignments (E-value above 1e-6), missing CDR3, stop codons, out-of-frame junctions, or ambiguous translated residues were removed. V3J clonotypes were defined as sequences sharing the same inferred V gene, J gene, and CDR3 amino acid sequence. To compute the percentage overlap between repertoires, the number of shared unique clonotypes was divided by the size of the smaller repertoire. Repertoire richness was assessed with RTK rarefaction, the Chao1 estimator, and Recon v2.1 estimates of unobserved clonotypes. For all TCRbeta clonotypes obtained by the gDNA method from a few donors, generation probabilities were computed with OLGA. TCRdb limited this immuneACCESS table to in-frame rearrangements with V and J called. A share of clones is missing; checked studies link under half to unresolved V genes, and the rest is unexplained. The V and J calls and clone size were taken over from that table, and D and trimming were inferred from the DNA. For this sample the table gives hundreds of thousands of clones, of which 90% to 95% were detected only once. The ten largest clones add up to 0.11% of the sample.

What the study reported, not specific to this receptor: Sampling was restricted to blood, and TCR repertoires in tissues likely differ from the TCR repertoires found in blood. Estimated clonotype richness was generally larger for naive than for memory subsets. Sharing across several donors was observed for roughly 5% of naive CD4, 3% to 3.5% of naive CD8, over 2% of memory CD4, and roughly 0.43% of memory CD8 clonotypes. Pairwise subsampling indicated that sequencing depth was expected to affect the degree of clonotype sharing among donors. Even with the large sequencing depth, rarefaction of the sorted-subset datasets indicated that sequencing was incomplete. Compared with non-shared clonotypes, the clonotypes found in all four sorted-subset donors had higher generation probabilities. The small number of donors limited the genetic and exposure-history diversity represented.

This receptor chain uses TRBV30 and TRBJ2-5; the central 10 bases match TRBD2. The J call may be incorrect, as the DNA end agrees better with TRBJ2-7. Sequenced material: naive CD8+ T cells sorted from blood. Explained via the paper, the cell subset or site label denotes: CD45RA+CCR7+. This sequence was found in a woman between 25 and 40 years old in good health. The CDR3 protein sequence reads: CAWSCLHTITSGKTITYEQYF. The nucleotide sequence is TGTGCCTGGAGTTGTCTTCACACTATTACTAGCGGGAAAACAATTACCTACGAGCAGTACTTC.